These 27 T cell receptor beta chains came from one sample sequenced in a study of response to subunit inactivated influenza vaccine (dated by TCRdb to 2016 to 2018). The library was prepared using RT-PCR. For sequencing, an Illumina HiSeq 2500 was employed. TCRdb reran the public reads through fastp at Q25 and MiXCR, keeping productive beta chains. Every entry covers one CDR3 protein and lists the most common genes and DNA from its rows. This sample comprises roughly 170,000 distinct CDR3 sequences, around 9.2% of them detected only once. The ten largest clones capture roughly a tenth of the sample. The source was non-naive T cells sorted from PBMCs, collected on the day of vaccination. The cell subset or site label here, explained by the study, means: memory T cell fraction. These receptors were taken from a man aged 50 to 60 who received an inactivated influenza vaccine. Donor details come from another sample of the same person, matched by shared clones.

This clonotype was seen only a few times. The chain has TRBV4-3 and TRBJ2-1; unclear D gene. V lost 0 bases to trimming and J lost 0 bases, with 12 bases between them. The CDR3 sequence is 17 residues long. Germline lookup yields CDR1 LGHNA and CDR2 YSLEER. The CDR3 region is CASSQDLTAASYNEQFF. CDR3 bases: TGCGCCAGCAGCCAAGATCTTACCGCGGCCTCCTACAATGAGCAGTTCTTC.

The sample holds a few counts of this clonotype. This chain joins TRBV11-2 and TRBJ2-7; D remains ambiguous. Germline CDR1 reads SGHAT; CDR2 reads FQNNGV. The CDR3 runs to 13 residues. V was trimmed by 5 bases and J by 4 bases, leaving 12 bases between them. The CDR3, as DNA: TGTGCCAGCAGCCAGGACGTTTTTTACGAGCAGTACTTC. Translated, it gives CASSQDVFYEQYF.

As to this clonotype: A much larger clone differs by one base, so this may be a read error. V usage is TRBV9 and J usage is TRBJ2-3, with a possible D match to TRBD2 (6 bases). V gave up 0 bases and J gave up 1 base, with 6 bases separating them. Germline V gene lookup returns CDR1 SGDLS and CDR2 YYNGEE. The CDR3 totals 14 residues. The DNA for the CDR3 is TGTGCCAGCAGCGTAGGGAGGGGCACAGATACGCAGTATTTT. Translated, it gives CASSVGRGTDTQYF.

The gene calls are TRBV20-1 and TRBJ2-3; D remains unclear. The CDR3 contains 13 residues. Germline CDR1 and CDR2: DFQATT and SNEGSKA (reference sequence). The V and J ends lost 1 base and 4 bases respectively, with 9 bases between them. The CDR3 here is CSARAESPDTQYF. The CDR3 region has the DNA TGCAGTGCTAGAGCCGAGAGCCCAGATACGCAGTATTTT.

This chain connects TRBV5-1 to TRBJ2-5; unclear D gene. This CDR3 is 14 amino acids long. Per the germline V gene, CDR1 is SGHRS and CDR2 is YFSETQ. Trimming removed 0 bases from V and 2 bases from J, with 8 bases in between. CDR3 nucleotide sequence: TGCGCCAGCAGCTTGGCCTTGGTGCAAGAGACCCAGTACTTC. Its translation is CASSLALVQETQYF. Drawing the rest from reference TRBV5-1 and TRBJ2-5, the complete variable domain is KAGVTQTPRYLIKTRGQQVTLSCSPISGHRSVSWYQQTPGQGLQFLFEYFSETQRNKGNFPGRFSGRQFSNSRSEMNVSTLELGDSALYLCASSLALVQETQYFGPGTRLLVL.

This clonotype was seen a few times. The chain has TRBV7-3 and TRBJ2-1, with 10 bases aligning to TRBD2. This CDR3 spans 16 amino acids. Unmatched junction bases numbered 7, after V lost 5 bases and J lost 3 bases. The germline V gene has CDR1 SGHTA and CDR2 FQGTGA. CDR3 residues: CASSPAAGGFYNEQFF. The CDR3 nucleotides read TGTGCCAGCAGCCCAGCAGCGGGAGGGTTCTACAATGAGCAGTTCTTC.

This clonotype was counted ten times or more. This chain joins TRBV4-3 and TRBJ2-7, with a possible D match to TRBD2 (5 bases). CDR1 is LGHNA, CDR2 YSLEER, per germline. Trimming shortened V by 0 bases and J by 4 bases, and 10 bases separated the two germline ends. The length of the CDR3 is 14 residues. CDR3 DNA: TGCGCCAGCAGCCAAGATCAGGACTCATACGAGCAGTACTTC. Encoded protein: CASSQDQDSYEQYF.

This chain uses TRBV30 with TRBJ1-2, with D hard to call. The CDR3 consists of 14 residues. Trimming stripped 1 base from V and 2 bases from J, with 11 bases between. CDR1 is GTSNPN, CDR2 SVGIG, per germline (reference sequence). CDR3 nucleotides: TGTGCCTGGAGTGGTAGCAGATTAAACTATGGCTACACCTTC. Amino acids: CAWSGSRLNYGYTF.

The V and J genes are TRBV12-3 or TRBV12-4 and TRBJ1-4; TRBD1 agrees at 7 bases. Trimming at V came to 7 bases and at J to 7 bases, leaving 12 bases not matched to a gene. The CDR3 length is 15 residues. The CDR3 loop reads CASTQRGDRGEKLFF. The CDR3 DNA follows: TGTGCCAGCACCCAACGGGGGGACAGAGGTGAAAAACTGTTTTTT.

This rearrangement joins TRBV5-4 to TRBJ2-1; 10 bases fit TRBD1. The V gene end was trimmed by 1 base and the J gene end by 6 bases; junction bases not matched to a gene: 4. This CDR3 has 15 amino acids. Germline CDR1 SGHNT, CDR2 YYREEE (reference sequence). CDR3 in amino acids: CASSLSGQGGNEQFF. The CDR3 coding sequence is TGTGCCAGCAGCTTGAGTGGACAGGGGGGCAATGAGCAGTTCTTC.

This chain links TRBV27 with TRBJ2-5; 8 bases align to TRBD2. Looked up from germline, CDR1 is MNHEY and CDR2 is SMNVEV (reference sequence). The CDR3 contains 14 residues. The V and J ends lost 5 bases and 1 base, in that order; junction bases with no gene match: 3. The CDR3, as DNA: TGTGCCAGCAGTCAACTAGCGGTCCAAGAGACCCAGTACTTC. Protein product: CASSQLAVQETQYF.

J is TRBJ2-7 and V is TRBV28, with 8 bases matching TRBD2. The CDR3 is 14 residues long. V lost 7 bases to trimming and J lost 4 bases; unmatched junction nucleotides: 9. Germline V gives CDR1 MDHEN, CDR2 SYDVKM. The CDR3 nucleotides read TGTGCCAGCACCGTAGCGGGGCTAGAATACGAGCAGTACTTC. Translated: CASTVAGLEYEQYF.

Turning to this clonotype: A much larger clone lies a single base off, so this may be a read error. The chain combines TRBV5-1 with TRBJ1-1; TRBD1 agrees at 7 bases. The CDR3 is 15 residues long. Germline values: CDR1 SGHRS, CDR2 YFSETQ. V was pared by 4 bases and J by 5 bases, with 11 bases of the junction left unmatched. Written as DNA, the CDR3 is TGCGCCAGCAGCCATCAACAGGGGCCGAAGACTGAAGCTTTCTTT. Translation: CASSHQQGPKTEAFF.

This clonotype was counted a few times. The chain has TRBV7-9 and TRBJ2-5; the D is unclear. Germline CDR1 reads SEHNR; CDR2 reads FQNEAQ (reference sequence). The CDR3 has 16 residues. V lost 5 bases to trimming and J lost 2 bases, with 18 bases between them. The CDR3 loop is CASSRRWTGSQETQYF. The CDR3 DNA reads TGTGCCAGCAGCCGTAGGTGGACCGGCTCTCAAGAGACCCAGTACTTC.

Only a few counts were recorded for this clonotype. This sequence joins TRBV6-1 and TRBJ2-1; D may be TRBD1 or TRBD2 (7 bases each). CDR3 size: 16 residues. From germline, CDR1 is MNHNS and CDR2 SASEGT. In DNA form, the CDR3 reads TGTGCAGAGGGGGGGGACAGTCTTAGCTCCTACAATGAGCAGTTCTTC. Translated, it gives CAEGGDSLSSYNEQFF.

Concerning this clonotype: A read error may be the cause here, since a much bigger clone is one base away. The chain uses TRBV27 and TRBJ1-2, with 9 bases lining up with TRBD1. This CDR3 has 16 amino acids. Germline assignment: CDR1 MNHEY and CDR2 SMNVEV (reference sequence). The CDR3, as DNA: TGTGCCAGCAGTAAAGGACAGGGGTATTGGAACTATGGCTACCCCTTC. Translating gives CASSKGQGYWNYGYPF.

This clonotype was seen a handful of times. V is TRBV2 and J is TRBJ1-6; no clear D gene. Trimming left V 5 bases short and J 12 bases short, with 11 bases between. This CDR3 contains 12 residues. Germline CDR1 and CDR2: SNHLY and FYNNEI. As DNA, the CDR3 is TGTGCCAGCAGTAACGGAGCGGAACCCCTCCACTTT. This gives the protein CASSNGAEPLHF.

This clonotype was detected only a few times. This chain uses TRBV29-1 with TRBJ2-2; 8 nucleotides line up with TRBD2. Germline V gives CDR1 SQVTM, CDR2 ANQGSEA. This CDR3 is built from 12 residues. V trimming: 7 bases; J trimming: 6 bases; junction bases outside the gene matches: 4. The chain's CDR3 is CSAGGGPGELFF. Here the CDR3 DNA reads TGCAGCGCCGGGGGGGGGCCCGGGGAGCTGTTTTTT.

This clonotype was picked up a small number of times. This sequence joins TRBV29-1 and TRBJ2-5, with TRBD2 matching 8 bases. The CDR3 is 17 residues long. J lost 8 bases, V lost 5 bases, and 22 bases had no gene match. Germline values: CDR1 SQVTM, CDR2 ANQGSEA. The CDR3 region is CSVSRGGRAFGPDTQYF. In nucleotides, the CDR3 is TGCAGCGTTTCACGGGGGGGCAGGGCATTCGGCCCCGATACCCAGTACTTC.

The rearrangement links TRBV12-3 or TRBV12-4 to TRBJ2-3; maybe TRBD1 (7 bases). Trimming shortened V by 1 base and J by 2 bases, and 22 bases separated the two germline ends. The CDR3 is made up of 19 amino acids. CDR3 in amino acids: CASSLVLVWSGGSTDTQYF. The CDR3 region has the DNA TGTGCCAGCAGTTTAGTTTTGGTCTGGTCAGGGGGGTCCACAGATACGCAGTATTTT.

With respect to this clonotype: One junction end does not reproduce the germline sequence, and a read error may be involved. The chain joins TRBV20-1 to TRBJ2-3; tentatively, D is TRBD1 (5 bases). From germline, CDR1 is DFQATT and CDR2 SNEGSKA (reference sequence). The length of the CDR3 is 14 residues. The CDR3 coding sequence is TGCAGTGCTATGGACCAAGCCCTCACAGGTACGCAGTATTTT. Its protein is CSAMDQALTGTQYF.

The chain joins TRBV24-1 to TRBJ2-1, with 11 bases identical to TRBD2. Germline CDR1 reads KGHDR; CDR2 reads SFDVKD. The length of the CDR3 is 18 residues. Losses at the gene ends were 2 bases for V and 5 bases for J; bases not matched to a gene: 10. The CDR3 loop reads CATSDYKGLAGGHNEQFF. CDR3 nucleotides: TGTGCCACCAGTGATTACAAGGGGCTAGCGGGGGGCCACAATGAGCAGTTCTTC.

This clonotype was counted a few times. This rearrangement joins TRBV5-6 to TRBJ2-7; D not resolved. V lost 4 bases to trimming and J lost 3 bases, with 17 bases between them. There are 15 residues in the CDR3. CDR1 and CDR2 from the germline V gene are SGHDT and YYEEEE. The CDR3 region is CASSTFGQDYYEQYF. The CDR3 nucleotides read TGTGCCAGCAGCACATTCGGGCAGGATTACTACGAGCAGTACTTC.

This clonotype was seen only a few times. CDR3 residues: CASSFSLAAFPIRGEQFF. In DNA form, the CDR3 reads TGTGCCAGCAGCTTTTCCCTAGCGGCCTTCCCTATTAGGGGTGAGCAGTTCTTC. This rearrangement joins TRBV11-1 to TRBJ2-1; TRBD2 matches 7 bases. CDR3 size: 18 residues. The germline V gene has CDR1 SGHAT and CDR2 FQDESV (reference sequence). V was clipped by 3 bases and J by 9 bases; unmatched bases: 20.

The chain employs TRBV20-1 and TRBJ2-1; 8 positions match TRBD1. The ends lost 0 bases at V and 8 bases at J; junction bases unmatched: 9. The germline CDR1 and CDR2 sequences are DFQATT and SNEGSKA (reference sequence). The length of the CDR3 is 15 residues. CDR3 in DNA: TGCAGTGCTAGAGATCCGGCAGGGGGCGGGGATGAGCAGTTCTTC. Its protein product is CSARDPAGGGDEQFF.

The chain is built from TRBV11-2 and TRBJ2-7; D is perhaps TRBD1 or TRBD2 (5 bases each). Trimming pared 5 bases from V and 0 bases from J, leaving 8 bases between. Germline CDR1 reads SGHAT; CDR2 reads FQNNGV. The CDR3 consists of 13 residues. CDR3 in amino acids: CASSAGSSYEQYF. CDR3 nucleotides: TGTGCCAGCAGCGCAGGGAGCTCCTACGAGCAGTACTTC.

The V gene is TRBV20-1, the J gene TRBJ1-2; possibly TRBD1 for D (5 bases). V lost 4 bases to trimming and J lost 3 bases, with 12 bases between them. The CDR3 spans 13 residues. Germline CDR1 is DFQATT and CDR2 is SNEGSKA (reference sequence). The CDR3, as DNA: TGCAGTGCTATAGGTGGGGGGGACTATGGCTACACCTTC. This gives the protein CSAIGGGDYGYTF.